This T cell receptor (beta chain) is from a study of STAT5B mutations in CD4+ large granular lymphocyte leukemia (dated by TCRdb to between 2022 and 2023). In the study overall: Among healthy controls, the CDR3 'QG' motif was associated with a particular HLA allele. TCRbeta repertoires of CD4+ T-cell large granular lymphocyte leukemia patients were compared with those of healthy blood donors. The purity of purified fractions was confirmed by flow cytometry on FACSCanto II or FACSVerse to exceed 95% among lymphocytes.

The research as a whole found: TRBV06-family usage was enriched among the top patient clones (8/27) compared with healthy controls (2/35). The data were not HLA-matched, and the higher clonality in CD4+ T-LGLL than in CD8+ T-LGLL could be due to the relatively small sample size. Main leukemic clonotypes were private to each patient, although approximately 25% of the main leukemic clonotypes were found at low frequency in the non-leukemic repertoires of other patients. Greater clonality appeared to be present in CD4-sorted patient repertoires than in healthy CD4+ repertoires, and the difference was retained after the putative leukemic clones were removed.

There are a few counts of this clone. Its antigen is unknown. No base qualities exist here, and no much larger clone lies one base off it. The sample has other DNA sequences that encode this CDR3 too. TCRbeta rearrangements were sequenced from genomic DNA using the immunoSEQ assay at survey resolution. On the study's bioinformatics: A lowest detectable productive clonotype frequency of 2.59 x 10-5 was observed in the TCR sequencing data. Analyses included only productive TCRbeta rearrangements, meaning complete and in-frame sequences. The clonality of each sample was calculated as Simpson clonality in the immunoSEQ Analyzer version 3.0. Clones were grouped by frequency into very rare, small, medium, large (1-20%) or hyperexpanded (>20%) categories. Generation probabilities were estimated with OLGA 1.2.3, V-gene circos plots were made with VDJtools, specificities were searched in VDJdb, and CDR3 motifs were identified with GLIPH. This immuneACCESS table, as held by TCRdb, lists in-frame sequences with V and J called but not all clones. Of the missing ones, under half trace to an unresolved V gene in checked studies; the others have no known cause. V, J and clone size reflect that table, while D and trimming were determined from the DNA. The sample profile shows 31,000 or so clones; around nine tenths of them were found once. In total, the top ten clones hold around 0.38% of the sample.

The CDR3, from cysteine to phenylalanine, totals 12 residues. Of the read, only the CDR3 DNA is kept; its 36 bases are in frame from base 1. V is reduced by 4 bases and J by 2 bases, leaving a spacing of 5 bases between them. CDR1 and CDR2 were assigned from the germline V gene as SNHLY and FYNNEI. Buffy coats from 37 blood donors, supplied by the Finnish Red Cross blood service, were used as healthy controls. All TCR-sequenced material derived from peripheral blood: patient blood samples and healthy donor buffy coats. Peripheral blood mononuclear cells were isolated by Ficoll-Hypaque gradient centrifugation. Magnetic purification was used to isolate CD4+ cells from the buffy coats of the healthy controls. The Gentra Puregene Cell and Tissue kit was used for genomic DNA extraction, and quantification was performed on a Qubit 2.0 fluorometer.

This TCR came from a human donor in good health. Source material: CD4+ T cells from blood buffy coats. The chain joins TRBV2 to TRBJ1-2; the D gene cannot be resolved reliably. In nucleotide form, the sequence is TGTGCCAGCAGTGGGGAGAACTATGGCTACACCTTC. This gives the protein CASSGENYGYTF.